This T cell receptor beta chain was documented in a study of shared clonotypes between healthy human individuals. Findings of the study overall: The donor pool, a small one, limited the genetic and exposure-history diversity represented. The rarefaction results pointed to incomplete sorted-subset sequencing despite large depth.

Germline V gene lookup returns CDR1 MNHNY and CDR2 SVGAGI (reference sequence). The J segment lost 0 bases and the V segment lost 10 bases, leaving 5 bases of the junction unmatched. This CDR3 region has 13 residues. The study ran the assay at deep level. How the authors handled the data: Owing to the provision of junction-only sequences devoid of quality scores by immunoSEQ, filtering differed. The protocol was immunoSEQ multiplex PCR, while the TCRdb copy is restricted to in-frame clones and leaves out a portion. From that table come the V and J calls and clone size; the DNA was used to work out D and trimming. In the table there are about 2.3 million clones, over 85% of which are singletons. Note on this clone: What it binds is not known.

The V call is TRBV6-6, the J call TRBJ2-7, with 8 bases aligning to TRBD2. The receptor was derived from a man between 18 and 29 years old in good health. Some clones in this sample may be carry-over from other donors' samples. The material sequenced was naive CD4+ T cells from PBMCs. Subset given: CD45RA+ positively selected. The CDR3 loop is CATNSGTSYEQYF. In nucleotides, the CDR3 is TGTGCCACAAATAGCGGGACCTCCTACGAGCAGTACTTC.